This TCR beta chain was observed in a study of cytomegalovirus exposure and HLA in healthy donors. 60 Vbeta and 13 Jbeta primers were used in PCR. Sequenced by immunoSEQ multiplex PCR; TCRdb stores in-frame clones only, minus some. This sample's table reports 140,000 to 150,000 clones. Details on this clone: The antigen is undetermined.

CDR3 length: 13 amino acids. Trimming left V 6 bases short and J 0 bases short, with 8 bases between. Germline assignment: CDR1 MRHNA and CDR2 SNTAGT. Among the donors, all were healthy bone marrow donors. Study-wide points: V- and J-gene trimming in TCR beta was tied to a missense DCLRE1C variant by an analysis performed later.

V and J are TRBV6-4 and TRBJ1-1, with D uncertain. Sequenced sample: PBMCs. The origin of this receptor is a male donor in good health and CMV-seronegative. CDR3 region: CASRASMNTEAFF. The CDR3 DNA reads as TGTGCCAGCAGGGCCAGTATGAACACTGAAGCTTTCTTT.